This T cell receptor (beta chain) was observed in a study of metastatic and nonmetastatic thyroid tumors. This CDR3 is 14 amino acids long. Germline lookup yields CDR1 SGHTA and CDR2 FQGTGA. V was cut by 1 base and J by 0 bases, with 6 bases left in between. TCRdb re-analyzed the PCR reads using MiXCR. Of some 38,000 clones detected, around a fifth appear once; the ten largest clones hold about 18%. No patient received treatment before thyroid surgery. Only a few counts were recorded for this clone. This clonotype was sampled from a female donor with papillary thyroid cancer or a benign thyroid nodule (not recorded which). Some clones in this sample may be carry-over from other donors' samples. The sequenced sample consisted of blood. V is TRBV7-3 and J is TRBJ2-5; D unresolved. CDR3 in amino acids: CASSLSGNQETQYF. The CDR3 nucleotides are TGTGCCAGCAGCTTAAGTGGGAACCAAGAGACCCAGTACTTC.